A single sample is the source of the 3 T cell receptor beta chains below, sequenced in a study of monozygotic twins with inflammatory bowel disease. TCRdb re-called the 5' RACE reads and catalogs CDR3 proteins one per entry, DNA excluded. The sample has some 170,000 distinct CDR3 sequences, and its top ten clones hold 2.4%. Sample: blood. The receptors stem from a human donor with ulcerative colitis or Crohn's disease, or a healthy co-twin of an affected twin (not recorded which).

The chain couples TRBV5-6 to TRBJ2-7. Germline V gene sequence: CDR1 SGHDT, CDR2 YYEEEE. CDR3 length equals 13 residues. The CDR3: CASSFSGFREQYF. Combining the CDR3 with reference TRBV5-6 and TRBJ2-7 gives the whole variable domain DAGVTQSPTHLIKTRGQQVTLRCSPKSGHDTVSWYQQALGQGPQFIFQYYEEEERQRGNFPDRFSGHQFPNYSSELNVNALLLGDSALYLCASSFSGFREQYFGPGTRLTVT.

This rearrangement joins TRBV7-2 to TRBJ1-1. In germline, CDR1 is SGHTA, CDR2 FQGNSA. This CDR3 is 14 amino acids long. The CDR3 here is CASSLYAGLTEAFF.

The chain links TRBV2 to TRBJ1-4. Looked up from germline, CDR1 is SNHLY and CDR2 is FYNNEI. The length of the CDR3 is 15 residues. The CDR3 spells CASSEAAATNEKLFF.